The 23 T cell receptor beta chains reported below all come from one sample, sequenced in a study of identical twins. TCRdb reanalysed the 5' RACE reads using MiXCR and keeps one entry per CDR3 protein. This sample carries around 1.7 million distinct CDR3 sequences, roughly a third of them seen once, and the ten largest clones take about 0.3%. The sequencing sample was made of cord blood. The receptors were gathered from a newborn girl in good health.

This clonotype was seen a handful of times. The V and J genes are TRBV5-1 and TRBJ1-6, with TRBD1 as a possible D gene (5 bases). V lost 0 bases to trimming and J lost 3 bases, with 13 bases between them. This CDR3 region has 17 residues. Germline V gives CDR1 SGHRS, CDR2 YFSETQ. The CDR3 spells CASSLGPTADYNSPLHF. Here the CDR3 DNA reads TGCGCCAGCAGCTTGGGTCCGACAGCGGACTATAATTCACCCCTCCACTTT.

This clonotype was detected a few times. V usage is TRBV11-2 and J usage is TRBJ1-1, with 8 bases fitting TRBD1. CDR3 length: 15 residues. Germline V CDR1 and CDR2: SGHAT, FQNNGV. With 5 bases clipped from V and 5 bases from J, the junction kept 10 bases outside the gene matches. The DNA of the CDR3 is TGTGCCAGCAGCCCCCCCTGGCAGGGGGCAACTGAAGCTTTCTTT. Residues: CASSPPWQGATEAFF. The full variable domain, in which reference TRBV11-2 and TRBJ1-1 provide the parts outside the CDR3, is EAGVAQSPRYKIIEKRQSVAFWCNPISGHATLYWYQQILGQGPKLLIQFQNNGVVDDSQLPKDRFSAERLKGVDSTLKIQPAKLEDSAVYLCASSPPWQGATEAFFGQGTRLTVV.

The chain uses TRBV10-3 and TRBJ2-1; 14 bases are shared with TRBD2. Germline V gene data show CDR1 as ENHRY and CDR2 as SYGVKD. The CDR3 is made up of 17 amino acids. Unmatched junction bases numbered 7, after V lost 3 bases and J lost 6 bases. The CDR3 reads CAISEGLAGGRTNEQFF. CDR3 coding DNA: TGTGCCATCAGTGAAGGACTAGCGGGGGGAAGAACCAATGAGCAGTTCTTC.

J is TRBJ1-1 and V is TRBV25-1; no definite D call. This CDR3 comprises 14 residues. V gave up 6 bases and J gave up 4 bases, with 15 bases separating them. Germline V gene lookup returns CDR1 MGHDK and CDR2 SYGVNS. CDR3 loop: CASSLSRKSTEAFF. CDR3 bases: TGTGCCAGCAGCCTTAGCAGGAAGAGCACTGAAGCTTTCTTT.

The sample holds many counts of this clonotype. This chain uses TRBV10-3 with TRBJ2-1; 11 bases fit TRBD1. Judging by the DNA end, TRBJ2-7 fits better; the J call may be wrong. The CDR3 is 14 residues long. In germline, CDR1 is ENHRY, CDR2 SYGVKD. The CDR3 coding sequence is TGTGCCATCAGTGGGACAGGGGGCTACAATGAGCAGTACTTC. It codes for CAISGTGGYNEQYF.

The chain uses TRBV13 and TRBJ2-1; TRBD2 aligns across 9 bases. Trimming cost V 7 bases and J 3 bases; bases outside gene matches: 7. Looked up from germline, CDR1 is PRHDT and CDR2 is FYEKMQ (reference sequence). CDR3 size: 15 residues. The CDR3: CASTPGTSFYNEQFF. CDR3 nucleotides: TGTGCCAGCACCCCCGGGACTAGCTTCTACAATGAGCAGTTCTTC. Filled out from reference TRBV13 and TRBJ2-1, the complete variable domain reads AAGVIQSPRHLIKEKRETATLKCYPIPRHDTVYWYQQGPGQDPQFLISFYEKMQSDKGSIPDRFSAQQFSDYHSELNMSSLELGDSALYFCASTPGTSFYNEQFFGPGTRLTVL.

This CDR3 is CASSLGQGAMNTEAFF. CDR3 bases: TGTGCCAGCAGCTTAGGCCAGGGGGCCATGAACACTGAAGCTTTCTTT. This chain connects TRBV7-9 to TRBJ1-1; TRBD1 agrees at 8 bases. The germline V gene has CDR1 SEHNR and CDR2 FQNEAQ (reference sequence). This CDR3 is built from 16 residues. V was clipped by 1 base and J by 0 bases; unmatched bases: 4.

This clonotype was recorded many times. The chain joins TRBV5-1 to TRBJ2-1; D is uncertain. V lost 1 base and J 7 bases, leaving 15 bases between the germline ends. The CDR3 covers 15 residues. Per germline, CDR1 SGHRS and CDR2 YFSETQ. The CDR3 is CASSLYPFRLNEQFF. The CDR3 DNA is TGCGCCAGCAGCTTGTACCCCTTCCGCCTTAATGAGCAGTTCTTC. Using reference TRBV5-1 and TRBJ2-1 for the parts outside the CDR3, the full variable domain is KAGVTQTPRYLIKTRGQQVTLSCSPISGHRSVSWYQQTPGQGLQFLFEYFSETQRNKGNFPGRFSGRQFSNSRSEMNVSTLELGDSALYLCASSLYPFRLNEQFFGPGTRLTVL.

V is TRBV6-1 and J is TRBJ2-5; D assignment may be TRBD1 or TRBD2 (6 bases each). V lost 3 bases and J 3 bases, leaving 23 bases between the germline ends. Looked up from germline, CDR1 is MNHNS and CDR2 is SASEGT. The CDR3 is 18 residues long. This CDR3 reads CASSEYQTGHGSEETQYF. The CDR3 coding sequence is TGTGCCAGCAGTGAGTATCAAACAGGGCACGGGAGTGAAGAGACCCAGTACTTC.

CDR3 sequence reads: CASSVGDREYNEQYF. As DNA, the CDR3 is TGTGCCAGCAGCGTAGGAGACAGGGAGTACAATGAGCAGTACTTC. V usage is TRBV9 and J usage is TRBJ2-1; 7 bases are a match to TRBD1. The closer fit of TRBJ2-7 to the DNA end suggests the J call may be wrong. The CDR3 runs 15 residues. Germline-derived CDR1 and CDR2 are SGDLS and YYNGEE.

This clonotype appeared a single time. A much larger clone differs by one base, so this may be a read error. The chain carries TRBV3-1 and TRBJ2-7; D is possibly TRBD2 (5 bases). V shed 1 base and J shed 8 bases, with 15 bases lying between them. This CDR3 is 14 amino acids long. Germline V lookup: CDR1 LGHDT, CDR2 YNNKEL (reference sequence). CDR3 protein: CASSQGSGSIKQYF. For the CDR3, the DNA is TGTGCCAGCAGCCAAGGGAGCGGTAGTATAAAGCAGTACTTC.

This clonotype has more than one count but fewer than ten. The rearrangement uses TRBV18 and TRBJ2-1, with D possibly TRBD2 on 6 matching bases. In germline, CDR1 is KGHSH, CDR2 LQKENI. Trimming removed 3 bases from V and 2 bases from J, with 14 bases in between. The length of the CDR3 is 16 residues. CDR3 coding DNA: TGTGCCAGCTCACCGCGTTTAAGGGAGGCCTACAATGAGCAGTTCTTC. It codes for CASSPRLREAYNEQFF.

The gene calls are TRBV11-2 and TRBJ2-1, with TRBD2 matching 8 bases. Per the germline V gene, CDR1 is SGHAT and CDR2 is FQNNGV. Germline trimming cut 2 bases from V and 5 bases from J; bases unmatched to any gene: 5. CDR3 size: 15 residues. In nucleotides, the CDR3 is TGTGCCAGCAGCTTACGGGGGGGCCGAGACAATGAGCAGTTCTTC. It is translated as CASSLRGGRDNEQFF.

This clonotype appeared a few times. This sequence joins TRBV28 and TRBJ2-4; 9 bases are shared with TRBD2. V was pared by 5 bases and J by 0 bases, with 17 bases of the junction left unmatched. Germline-derived CDR1 and CDR2 are MDHEN and SYDVKM. The CDR3 covers 20 residues. DNA for the CDR3: TGTGCCAGCAGTCCCCGGGGGTGGCTAGCGGGACGGATAGCCAAAAACATTCAGTACTTC. As protein: CASSPRGWLAGRIAKNIQYF. The complete variable domain, with remaining parts taken from reference TRBV28 and TRBJ2-4, reads DVKVTQSSRYLVKRTGEKVFLECVQDMDHENMFWYRQDPGLGLRLIYFSYDVKMKEKGDIPEGYSVSREKKERFSLILESASTNQTSMYLCASSPRGWLAGRIAKNIQYFGAGTRLSVL.

J is TRBJ2-6 and V is TRBV19, with D tentatively TRBD1 (5 bases). CDR3 length: 16 amino acids. V was cut by 3 bases and J by 0 bases, with 9 bases left in between. Germline V gene data show CDR1 as LNHDA and CDR2 as SQIVND (reference sequence). CDR3 DNA: TGTGCCAGTAGTATTGACAGAGCCTCTGGGGCCAACGTCCTGACTTTC. Protein product: CASSIDRASGANVLTF.

A few counts support this clonotype. The V call is TRBV5-1, the J call TRBJ2-3; D gene ambiguous. Trimming removed 7 bases at V and 2 bases at J, with 20 bases between. There are 16 residues in the CDR3. CDR1 and CDR2 (germline): SGHRS, YFSETQ. This chain's CDR3 is CASPAKGTVLTDTQYF. The CDR3 region has the DNA TGCGCCAGCCCGGCGAAAGGTACAGTCCTCACAGATACGCAGTATTTT.

DNA for the CDR3: TGTGCCAGTGGTTTTCCGGGGACCTCCTACGAGCAGTACTTC. Its protein product is CASGFPGTSYEQYF. This chain uses TRBV19 with TRBJ2-7; either TRBD1 or TRBD2 may fit D (5 bases each). The germline V and J ends were trimmed by 8 bases and 0 bases, with 14 bases remaining between them. The CDR3 loop spans 14 amino acids. Germline CDR1 and CDR2: LNHDA and SQIVND (reference sequence).

The chain couples TRBV3-1 to TRBJ2-3, with D unresolved. The germline V gene has CDR1 LGHDT and CDR2 YNNKEL (reference sequence). Trimming removed 5 bases from V and 3 bases from J, with 15 bases in between. This CDR3 contains 15 residues. The CDR3 nucleotides are TGTGCCAGCAGCTCTTTCCCCACTACGACAGATACGCAGTATTTT. It codes for CASSSFPTTTDTQYF.

This clonotype showed up just a few times. J is TRBJ1-2 and V is TRBV12-3 or TRBV12-4; 7 bases are a match to TRBD1. V dropped 6 bases and J dropped 8; count of bases not matched to a gene: 12. CDR3 length: 14 residues. The CDR3: CASSPTGRAWGYTF. CDR3 coding DNA: TGTGCCAGCAGCCCGACAGGGAGGGCGTGGGGCTACACCTTC.

The CDR3 region is CATSREGIYGYTF. The CDR3 nucleotides are TGTGCCACCAGCAGAGAGGGAATCTATGGCTACACCTTC. The chain employs TRBV15 and TRBJ1-2; D is undetermined. With 0 bases removed from V and 4 bases from J, the gap between germline ends came to 6 bases. Germline assignment: CDR1 LNHNV and CDR2 YYDKDF (reference sequence). This CDR3 has 13 residues.

This chain connects TRBV5-1 to TRBJ1-3; D gene unclear. CDR1 and CDR2 from the germline V gene are SGHRS and YFSETQ. The ends were cut back, 2 bases at V and 2 bases at J, with 11 bases in the middle. The CDR3 extends over 15 amino acids. The CDR3 reads CASSLGKRAGNTIYF. The CDR3 bases are TGCGCCAGCAGCTTAGGGAAAAGAGCTGGAAACACCATATATTTT. Full variable domain (outside the CDR3, taken from reference TRBV5-1 and TRBJ1-3): KAGVTQTPRYLIKTRGQQVTLSCSPISGHRSVSWYQQTPGQGLQFLFEYFSETQRNKGNFPGRFSGRQFSNSRSEMNVSTLELGDSALYLCASSLGKRAGNTIYFGEGSWLTVV.

The genes are TRBV7-9 and TRBJ1-1, with D possibly being TRBD1 (5 bases). This CDR3 has 14 amino acids. The germline CDR1 and CDR2 sequences are SEHNR and FQNEAQ (reference sequence). Trimming took 3 bases from V and 4 from J, leaving 12 bases between them. CDR3 DNA sequence: TGTGCCAGCAGCTTGGCAGGGACCTTCACTGAAGCTTTCTTT. Protein sequence: CASSLAGTFTEAFF. The full variable domain, in which reference TRBV7-9 and TRBJ1-1 provide the parts outside the CDR3, is DTGVSQNPRHKITKRGQNVTFRCDPISEHNRLYWYRQTLGQGPEFLTYFQNEAQLEKSRLLSDRFSAERPKGSFSTLEIQRTEQGDSAMYLCASSLAGTFTEAFFGQGTRLTVV.

V and J are TRBV12-5 and TRBJ2-5; D not certain. V dropped 2 bases and J dropped 2 bases, with 6 bases sitting between them. CDR1 and CDR2 (germline): LGHNT, FRNRAP. This CDR3 comprises 13 residues. CDR3 sequence (DNA): TGTGCTAGTGGTTTGTGGGGACAAGAGACCCAGTACTTC. Its translation: CASGLWGQETQYF.